This T cell receptor (beta chain) is from a study of OX40 agonist ivuxolimab in advanced cancers. For context, the study as a whole: Ivuxolimab was a fully human IgG2 agonistic monoclonal antibody targeting the costimulatory receptor OX40 (CD134). In the dose-escalation cohort, nearly 85% of patients were male, and the mean age was roughly 56 years with a range of roughly 23 to 90. Of the 50 to 55 dose-escalation patients, hepatocellular carcinoma was present in around 20, melanoma in roughly 15, renal cell carcinoma in 9 and head and neck cancer in 9. Partial responses occurred in three dose-escalation patients, of whom one had hepatocellular carcinoma and two had cutaneous melanoma. Patients were allowed to have had prior anti-PD-1, anti-PD-L1 or anti-CTLA-4 therapy, and approximately 37% of the dose-escalation patients had been treated with checkpoint inhibitors. The monotherapy dose-escalation portion (N of about 49 patients) of the phase I ivuxolimab trial is reported in the paper. The point of sequencing TCRbeta in the periphery was to test whether ivuxolimab changed TCR sequence diversity and drove clonal T-cell expansion. Intravenous ivuxolimab was administered to patients every 2 weeks at six dose levels: 0.01, 0.1, 0.3, 1.5, 3 and 10 mg/kg.

The trial excluded patients who had a history of autoimmune disease or who were on systemic immunosuppression. Peripheral blood for TCR sequencing was drawn from every dose cohort at baseline, at cycle 4 day 1 and at cycle 7 day 1. Samples were obtained from an open-label, multicenter, first-in-human phase I dose-escalation trial of ivuxolimab. Adults with locally advanced or metastatic melanoma, renal cell, hepatocellular, or head and neck squamous cell carcinoma were enrolled in the trial. CD4+ and CD8+ T cells were sorted separately from peripheral blood before TCR sequencing. Genomic DNA was extracted from sorted cells for sequencing of the TCRbeta CDR3 region. TCRbeta CDR3 regions were sequenced using the immunoSEQ Assay. The table comes from immuneACCESS by way of TCRdb, which keeps in-frame sequences with V and J called. Part of the clones is missing from these tables; in studies checked, under half for an unresolved V gene and the rest for unknown reasons. The sample table shows some 41,000 clones, and 88% are seen once. About 14% of the sample is taken by the ten largest.

General study outcomes and caveats: The antigen specificity of the clonally expanded peripheral T cells was not determined. At doses of 0.1 to 3.0 mg/kg, clonal expansion of both CD4+ and CD8+ T cells in blood was seen between baseline and week 6. In partial responders in the 0.1-3.0 mg/kg groups, normalized peripheral clonal expansion was found to be among the lowest, especially among CD8+ T cells. After ivuxolimab, CD8+ T cells had more expanded clones than CD4+ T cells on average. Low levels of normalized T-cell clonal expansion were also seen in some nonresponding patients.

The CDR3 numbers 13 residues from cysteine through phenylalanine. Just CDR3 DNA is preserved here, 39 bases in frame from base 1. From the germline V gene, CDR1 is SNHLY and CDR2 is FYNNEI. V is trimmed back by 6 bases and J by 4 bases, and the junction contains 2 bases that no gene match accounts for. Worth noting for this clone: This receptor's antigen is unknown. Within one base of it there is no much larger clone, and no base qualities were kept.

This material consisted of CD4+ or CD8+ T cells sorted from blood, taken in a trial of the OX40 agonist ivuxolimab. This chain is built from TRBV2 and TRBJ1-4; TRBD1 lines up with 7 middle nucleotides. The sequence was collected from an adult with an advanced solid tumor such as melanoma, head and neck, liver or kidney cancer. The CDR3 protein sequence reads: CASRDRFNEKLFF. The DNA is TGTGCCAGCAGGGACAGGTTTAATGAAAAACTGTTTTTT.